This T cell receptor beta chain was recorded in a study of blood T cell repertoires in COVID-19. The protocol was immunoSEQ multiplex PCR, while the TCRdb copy is restricted to in-frame clones and leaves out a portion. The sample lists almost 250,000 clones; about 89% were seen once. The CDR3 runs 15 residues. J gave up 6 bases and V 6 bases, and 10 bases lay outside the gene matches. Germline-derived CDR1 and CDR2 are MDHEN and SYDVKM. This clonotype was obtained from a woman between 25 and 40 years old who had recovered from COVID-19. The V gene is TRBV28, the J gene TRBJ1-1; 10 nucleotides agree with TRBD1. Sequenced material: PBMCs or T cells enriched from blood (not recorded which). The CDR3 nucleotides are TGTGCCAGCAGCTCCATGACAGGGGGCTTTGCTGAAGCTTTCTTT. This sequence encodes CASSSMTGGFAEAFF.